The next 31 T cell receptor beta chains were all read from a single sample in a study of T cells in Graves' hyperthyroidism and ophthalmopathy (dated by TCRdb to about 2019). Library creation used multiplex PCR. The data were produced on an Illumina HiSeq 2000. The TCR beta CDR3 regions were amplified from RNA transcripts. A first-round RT-PCR of the TCR CDR3 used the HTBI primer set with the Qiagen OneStep RT-PCR kit. TCRdb handled the public reads itself, with Q25 trimming in fastp and clone calling in MiXCR, and kept productive beta chains. One record per CDR3 amino acid sequence lists the most common genes and DNA. This sample has roughly 500,000 distinct CDR3 sequences in its table, and about 16% of those were observed once. Clones ranked in the top ten supply approximately 30% of the sample. The sequenced sample consisted of blood. The receptors were gathered from a woman younger than 45 with Graves' ophthalmopathy.

The sample holds many counts of this clonotype. This sequence joins TRBV28 and TRBJ1-2; D gene unclear. The CDR3 has 17 amino acids. V shed 7 bases and J shed 8 bases, with 29 bases lying between them. Germline V gives CDR1 MDHEN, CDR2 SYDVKM. The CDR3 loop reads CASTQVGLDGQAEGYTF. The CDR3, as DNA: TGTGCCAGCACCCAAGTTGGGTTGGACGGCCAGGCGGAGGGCTACACCTTC.

In this sample, this clonotype turned up many times. V is TRBV3-1 and J is TRBJ2-5, with D unclear. In germline, CDR1 is LGHDT, CDR2 YNNKEL (reference sequence). The V end was cut by 1 base, the J end by 1 base, with 4 bases between. The CDR3 consists of 13 residues. CDR3 in amino acids: CASSQALQETQYF. The DNA for the CDR3 is TGTGCCAGCAGCCAAGCCCTCCAAGAGACCCAGTACTTC.

This clonotype was observed many times. The chain combines TRBV7-9 with TRBJ1-1; possibly TRBD1 for D (5 bases). Germline CDR1 is SEHNR and CDR2 is FQNEAQ (reference sequence). The CDR3 runs to 13 residues. Trimming pared 6 bases from V and 4 bases from J, leaving 12 bases between. The chain's CDR3 is CASSLGGGTEAFF. CDR3 in DNA: TGTGCCAGCAGTTTGGGTGGGGGCACTGAAGCTTTCTTT. Drawing the rest from reference TRBV7-9 and TRBJ1-1, the complete variable domain is DTGVSQNPRHKITKRGQNVTFRCDPISEHNRLYWYRQTLGQGPEFLTYFQNEAQLEKSRLLSDRFSAERPKGSFSTLEIQRTEQGDSAMYLCASSLGGGTEAFFGQGTRLTVV.

This clonotype has just a few counts. The CDR3 reads CASSQMTADNSPLHF. CDR3 nucleotide sequence: TGTGCCAGCAGCCAAATGACAGCAGATAATTCACCCCTCCACTTT. This chain joins TRBV4-2 and TRBJ1-6; possibly TRBD1 for D (5 bases). This CDR3 has 15 amino acids. Between the trimmed V and J ends, which lost 2 bases and 5 bases, there was a span of 10 bases. CDR1 is LGHNA, CDR2 YNFKEQ, per germline.

The chain joins TRBV10-3 to TRBJ2-2; 13 bases line up with TRBD2. The V gene's germline CDR1 is ENHRY and CDR2 SYGVKD. The CDR3 loop spans 16 amino acids. The V and J ends lost 8 bases and 1 base, in that order; junction bases with no gene match: 4. The CDR3 coding sequence is TGTGCCATCCGACTAGCGGGGGGTATGAACACCGGGGAGCTGTTTTTT. Residues: CAIRLAGGMNTGELFF.

This clonotype has only a few counts. The J gene is TRBJ1-2, the V gene TRBV30, with D unclear. V was trimmed by 1 base and J by 4 bases, leaving 10 bases between them. The germline CDR1 and CDR2 sequences are GTSNPN and SVGIG (reference sequence). The CDR3 loop spans 13 amino acids. CDR3 region: CAWSGLRTYGYTF. In DNA, the CDR3 is TGTGCCTGGAGTGGGCTGAGAACCTATGGCTACACCTTC. The variable domain in full, completed from reference TRBV30 and TRBJ1-2, reads SQTIHQWPATLVQPVGSPLSLECTVEGTSNPNLYWYRQAAGRGLQLLFYSVGIGQISSEVPQNLSASRPQDRQFILSSKKLLLSDSGFYLCAWSGLRTYGYTFGSGTRLTVV.

At least ten counts were recorded for this clonotype. This chain uses TRBV11-2 with TRBJ2-3; TRBD2 matches 9 bases. Germline loops: CDR1 SGHAT, CDR2 FQNNGV. Losses at the gene ends were 3 bases for V and 1 base for J; bases not matched to a gene: 11. This CDR3 contains 18 residues. CDR3 sequence: CASSFGSGRHFGTDTQYF. CDR3 DNA: TGTGCCAGCAGCTTCGGTAGCGGGAGACATTTTGGCACAGATACGCAGTATTTT.

This clonotype was picked up many times. This chain connects TRBV28 to TRBJ2-3; 9 bases align to TRBD2. V shed 6 bases, J shed 2 bases, and the junction held 3 bases outside the gene matches. CDR3 length equals 14 residues. Per the germline V gene, CDR1 is MDHEN and CDR2 is SYDVKM. Here the CDR3 reads CASRLAGATDTQYF. The CDR3 bases are TGTGCCAGCAGGTTAGCGGGAGCCACAGATACGCAGTATTTT. Based on the CDR3 plus reference TRBV28 and TRBJ2-3, the full variable domain is DVKVTQSSRYLVKRTGEKVFLECVQDMDHENMFWYRQDPGLGLRLIYFSYDVKMKEKGDIPEGYSVSREKKERFSLILESASTNQTSMYLCASRLAGATDTQYFGPGTRLTVL.

This clonotype was seen many times. The chain links TRBV12-3 or TRBV12-4 to TRBJ2-7, with TRBD2 as a possible D gene (5 bases). This CDR3 has 12 residues. Trimming stripped 5 bases from V and 3 bases from J, with 8 bases between. DNA of the CDR3: TGTGCCAGCAGTGTCCGGGGCTACGAGCAGTACTTC. Amino acid sequence: CASSVRGYEQYF.

This clonotype was found a few times. The genes are TRBV20-1 and TRBJ2-1; maybe TRBD2 (5 bases). CDR1 is DFQATT and CDR2 is SNEGSKA in the germline V gene (reference sequence). The CDR3 runs 16 residues. Trimming cost V 6 bases and J 6 bases, with 24 bases left between them. The CDR3 DNA is TGCAGTGCGGAAAGTTTAGCGATTGGCATCAGCAATGAGCAGTTCTTC. It encodes CSAESLAIGISNEQFF.

This clonotype was seen at least ten times. The gene calls are TRBV6-5 and TRBJ1-6; D gene ambiguous. V lost 0 bases, J lost 11 bases, and 14 bases lay in between. The V gene's germline CDR1 is MNHEY and CDR2 SVGAGI. The CDR3 has 15 residues. For the CDR3, the DNA is TGTGCCAGCAGTTACTCGAGTCCGCGCCATACACCCCTCCACTTT. It specifies CASSYSSPRHTPLHF.

This clonotype was counted between two and nine times. The rearrangement joins TRBV20-1 to TRBJ1-4, with 12 bases fitting TRBD1. The V and J ends lost 5 bases and 10 bases, in that order; junction bases with no gene match: 23. The germline CDR1 and CDR2 sequences are DFQATT and SNEGSKA (reference sequence). This CDR3 is 19 amino acids long. In nucleotides, the CDR3 is TGCAGTGCTTTAGACCGGGACAGGGGGCGCCTCGGGGGGACTGGAAAACTGTTTTTT. Amino acids: CSALDRDRGRLGGTGKLFF.

This clonotype has more than one count but fewer than ten. The chain has TRBV24-1 and TRBJ2-3; D not certain. V gave up 3 bases and J gave up 6 bases, with 12 bases separating them. The CDR3 runs 14 residues. CDR1 and CDR2 (germline): KGHDR, SFDVKD. The CDR3 region has the DNA TGTGCCACCAGTGATGCCCGCCCCGCGGATACGCAGTATTTT. The encoded protein is CATSDARPADTQYF.

This clonotype was detected ten times or more. The chain carries TRBV28 and TRBJ2-5; 15 positions match TRBD2. The length of the CDR3 is 17 residues. J was trimmed by 4 bases and V by 2 bases; bases with no gene match: 5. The germline V gene encodes CDR1 MDHEN and CDR2 SYDVKM. In DNA form, the CDR3 reads TGTGCCAGCAGTTTAGGCGGACTAGCGGGAGGGGGAGAGACCCAGTACTTC. It is translated as CASSLGGLAGGGETQYF.

This clonotype was counted a few times. The chain couples TRBV7-9 to TRBJ1-3; 7 nucleotides align to TRBD1. From germline, CDR1 is SEHNR and CDR2 FQNEAQ (reference sequence). V gave up 5 bases and J gave up 3 bases; unmatched junction bases: 4. The CDR3 spans 14 residues. The CDR3 loop is CASSPAGGGNTIYF. The CDR3 coding sequence is TGTGCCAGCAGCCCGGCAGGGGGTGGAAACACCATATATTTT.

Many counts were recorded for this clonotype. V usage is TRBV28 and J usage is TRBJ1-1; a weak D match, TRBD1 (5 bases). Germline-derived CDR1 and CDR2 are MDHEN and SYDVKM. V lost 5 bases, J lost 3 bases, and 13 bases lay in between. The CDR3 length is 14 residues. The CDR3 nucleotides read TGTGCCAGCAGTCTAAGTTCGGGGGACACTGAAGCTTTCTTT. It translates to CASSLSSGDTEAFF.

This clonotype was seen only a few times. Given a much more abundant clone one base away, this may be a read error. The rearrangement joins TRBV11-2 to TRBJ1-2; D is unresolved. CDR3 length: 14 amino acids. CDR1 is SGHAT, CDR2 FQNNGV, per germline. Trimming left V 6 bases short and J 7 bases short, with 18 bases between. CDR3 protein: CASSSQAVLGGYTF. The CDR3 coding sequence is TGTGCCAGCAGTTCTCAGGCAGTTTTAGGTGGCTACACCTTC. Filled out from reference TRBV11-2 and TRBJ1-2, the complete variable domain reads EAGVAQSPRYKIIEKRQSVAFWCNPISGHATLYWYQQILGQGPKLLIQFQNNGVVDDSQLPKDRFSAERLKGVDSTLKIQPAKLEDSAVYLCASSSQAVLGGYTFGSGTRLTVV.

This clonotype was recorded at least ten times. The chain links TRBV12-3 or TRBV12-4 to TRBJ1-1; a possible D gene is TRBD1 (6 bases). The CDR3 is 14 residues long. V was clipped by 6 bases and J by 4 bases, with 15 bases between them. The CDR3 loop reads CASRKTGSVTEAFF. The CDR3 DNA reads TGTGCCAGCAGAAAAACAGGGAGTGTCACTGAAGCTTTCTTT.

This clonotype came up many times. The chain has TRBV18 and TRBJ2-7; possible D gene TRBD2, 5 bases. Between the trimmed V and J ends, which lost 6 bases and 4 bases, there was a span of 16 bases. The CDR3 contains 14 residues. Germline V gives CDR1 KGHSH, CDR2 LQKENI. CDR3: CASSSSGNNYEQYF. The CDR3 nucleotides read TGTGCCAGCTCTTCATCCGGGAACAATTACGAGCAGTACTTC.

This clonotype has a count of ten or more. The genes are TRBV28 and TRBJ2-5; D gene ambiguous. Germline V lookup: CDR1 MDHEN, CDR2 SYDVKM. The CDR3 loop spans 13 amino acids. Trimming stripped 4 bases from V and 5 bases from J, with 11 bases between. The CDR3 loop is CASSSIWSETQYF. Written as DNA, the CDR3 is TGTGCCAGCAGTTCCATCTGGTCTGAGACCCAGTACTTC.

This clonotype came up many times. The genes are TRBV28 and TRBJ1-2; tentatively, D is TRBD1 (6 bases). CDR1 and CDR2 from the germline V gene are MDHEN and SYDVKM. V was clipped by 5 bases and J by 0 bases, with 10 bases between them. The CDR3 spans 14 residues. CDR3 sequence: CASSRTASNYGYTF. The CDR3 DNA reads as TGTGCCAGCAGTCGGACAGCATCTAACTATGGCTACACCTTC.

The V call is TRBV11-2, the J call TRBJ1-2; TRBD1 matches 7 bases. V gave up 5 bases and J gave up 7 bases; unmatched junction bases: 10. CDR1 and CDR2 from the germline V gene are SGHAT and FQNNGV. The length of the CDR3 is 14 residues. Written as DNA, the CDR3 is TGTGCCAGCAGCCCAGCGACAGGGTTTACTGGCTACACCTTC. The encoded protein is CASSPATGFTGYTF.

This clonotype was recorded a few times. The chain employs TRBV5-1 and TRBJ1-1; the D is unclear. Trimming took 4 bases from V and 1 from J, leaving 14 bases between them. Per germline, CDR1 SGHRS and CDR2 YFSETQ. This CDR3 is 15 amino acids long. The CDR3 protein is CASSHWATSNTEAFF. CDR3 nucleotide sequence: TGCGCCAGCAGCCACTGGGCCACCTCGAACACTGAAGCTTTCTTT.

In regard to this clonotype: Possible read error: a much larger clone is one base away. This CDR3 is CSVDIAGHPCEQYF. CDR3 bases: TGCAGCGTTGACATAGCGGGACACCCCTGCGAGCAGTACTTC. The genes are TRBV29-1 and TRBJ2-7; 8 positions agree with TRBD2. V lost 3 bases and J lost 6; bases outside the gene matches: 10. The germline V gene encodes CDR1 SQVTM and CDR2 ANQGSEA. This CDR3 has 14 residues.

The chain couples TRBV5-1 to TRBJ2-5; D unresolved. Deletions cut 7 bases from V and 4 bases from J, with 17 bases between. This CDR3 has 14 amino acids. Per germline, CDR1 SGHRS and CDR2 YFSETQ. CDR3 sequence reads: CASRKMNLGETQYF. Written as DNA, the CDR3 is TGCGCCAGCCGGAAGATGAATTTAGGAGAGACCCAGTACTTC.

The V call is TRBV29-1, the J call TRBJ2-7; D ambiguous. V dropped 4 bases and J dropped 2 bases, with 15 bases sitting between them. Per the germline V gene, CDR1 is SQVTM and CDR2 is ANQGSEA. This CDR3 spans 14 amino acids. The CDR3 coding sequence is TGCAGCGTTGTCCCAGACGGTTTTCCCTACGAGCAGTACTTC. Protein sequence: CSVVPDGFPYEQYF.

This clonotype was counted many times. The genes are TRBV7-3 and TRBJ2-1, with D uncertain. The CDR3 loop spans 13 amino acids. Trimming pared 0 bases from V and 8 bases from J, leaving 8 bases between. In germline, CDR1 is SGHTA, CDR2 FQGTGA. CDR3 in amino acids: CASSLTRNDEQFF. CDR3 in DNA: TGTGCCAGCAGCTTAACCCGAAACGATGAGCAGTTCTTC.

This clonotype has at least ten counts. The rearrangement uses TRBV20-1 and TRBJ2-1; 12 positions match TRBD2. The trim removed 3 bases at V and 0 bases at J, leaving 6 bases unmatched. Germline lookup yields CDR1 DFQATT and CDR2 SNEGSKA (reference sequence). The CDR3 is made up of 17 amino acids. CDR3 sequence reads: CSARGLAGFSSYNEQFF. The DNA of the CDR3 is TGCAGTGCTAGGGGACTAGCGGGCTTCAGCTCCTACAATGAGCAGTTCTTC.

This clonotype has ten or more counts. This chain uses TRBV20-1 with TRBJ1-2, with 7 bases fitting TRBD1. CDR1 is DFQATT, CDR2 SNEGSKA, per germline (reference sequence). Trimming removed 6 bases from V and 5 bases from J; junction bases left unmatched: 12. CDR3 size: 14 residues. CDR3 bases: TGCAGTGCACGCGGCCGGGACAGTACTTATGGCTACACCTTC. Its translation is CSARGRDSTYGYTF.

In this sample, this clonotype turned up many times. The gene calls are TRBV5-4 and TRBJ2-7; tentative D call: TRBD1 (6 bases). This CDR3 is 12 amino acids long. CDR1 is SGHNT and CDR2 is YYREEE in the germline V gene (reference sequence). V was shortened by 3 bases and J by 9 bases, with 13 bases between the two germline ends. CDR3 nucleotide sequence: TGTGCCAGCAGCTCCCAGGGGACGGGGCAGTACTTC. Translating gives CASSSQGTGQYF.

Remarks on this clonotype: The DNA is omitted, as the CDR3 cannot be located on it reliably, and the CDR3 follows TCRdb's listing. V is TRBV5-1 and J is TRBJ2-7; TRBD2, as called in the table, went unchecked against the DNA. The CDR3 has 21 amino acids, counting both end residues. The germline gives CDR1 SGHRS, CDR2 YFSETQ. This chain's CDR3 is CASSFYICSARDGTASYEQYF.